The 29 T cell receptor beta chains listed next were all sequenced from one sample in a study of T cells after yellow fever vaccination. TCRdb redid the calling of the 5' RACE reads with MiXCR, one entry per CDR3 protein. The data hold some 400,000 distinct CDR3 sequences, with roughly 6.1% observed a single time. The sample here was PBMCs, taken 5 days after the yellow fever booster vaccination. The receptors stem from a man younger than 45 who received the YFV17D yellow fever vaccine.

This clonotype was detected a few times. This chain connects TRBV7-9 to TRBJ2-2; TRBD1 aligns across 8 bases. The CDR3 loop spans 16 amino acids. V lost 5 bases and J lost 4; bases outside the gene matches: 9. The germline CDR1 and CDR2 sequences are SEHNR and FQNEAQ (reference sequence). The CDR3 here is CASSTPGGAGTGELFF. CDR3 sequence (DNA): TGTGCCAGCAGCACCCCAGGGGGCGCGGGCACCGGGGAGCTGTTTTTT.

In its sample, this clonotype was seen many times. The rearrangement links TRBV7-3 to TRBJ2-1; the D is unclear. This CDR3 comprises 13 residues. Per the germline V gene, CDR1 is SGHTA and CDR2 is FQGTGA. The V end lost 5 bases, the J end lost 5 bases, and 10 bases lay between the germline ends. CDR3 sequence: CASSQGRNNEQFF. The CDR3 nucleotides read TGTGCCAGCAGCCAAGGAAGGAACAATGAGCAGTTCTTC.

This clonotype has at least ten counts. V usage is TRBV15 and J usage is TRBJ2-5, with 12 bases that match TRBD2. CDR1 LNHNV and CDR2 YYDKDF come from the germline V gene (reference sequence). The CDR3 is made up of 16 amino acids. V gave up 5 bases and J gave up 1 base; unmatched junction bases: 5. As DNA, the CDR3 is TGTGCCACCAGCCATGGACTAGCGGGAACCCAAGAGACCCAGTACTTC. Translation gives CATSHGLAGTQETQYF.

This clonotype was counted a few times. The gene calls are TRBV20-1 and TRBJ2-5; TRBD1 might be the D (6 bases). The germline CDR1 and CDR2 sequences are DFQATT and SNEGSKA (reference sequence). V shed 5 bases and J shed 5 bases, with 12 bases lying between them. The CDR3 loop spans 12 amino acids. As DNA, the CDR3 is TGCAGTGCTCAGTCTACAGGGGAGACCCAGTACTTC. This translates into CSAQSTGETQYF.

This clonotype was seen ten or more times. This rearrangement joins TRBV2 to TRBJ2-1; D is tentatively TRBD1 or TRBD2 (5 bases each). CDR3 length equals 10 residues. Germline V gives CDR1 SNHLY, CDR2 FYNNEI. The CDR3 sequence: CASQQGQQFF. DNA for the CDR3: TGTGCGTCCCAGCAGGGACAGCAGTTCTTC.

This clonotype was counted a few times. The rearrangement uses TRBV12-3 or TRBV12-4 and TRBJ2-1, with 7 bases identical to TRBD1. CDR3 size: 15 residues. V lost 5 bases, J lost 2 bases, and 6 bases stayed unmatched. The CDR3 nucleotides are TGTGCCAGCAGTGTCTACAGGGGACCCTACAATGAGCAGTTCTTC. Its protein is CASSVYRGPYNEQFF.

This clonotype was recorded at least ten times. This chain joins TRBV18 and TRBJ2-7; 11 bases map to TRBD1. Per the germline V gene, CDR1 is KGHSH and CDR2 is LQKENI. This CDR3 has 14 residues. V trimming: 2 bases; J trimming: 5 bases; junction bases outside the gene matches: 2. The CDR3 DNA is TGTGCCAGCTCACCAAGGACAGGGGGCGACGAGCAGTACTTC. Its protein product is CASSPRTGGDEQYF.

This clonotype was observed many times. The rearrangement uses TRBV5-1 and TRBJ2-2; D is perhaps TRBD1 (5 bases). Germline V gene lookup returns CDR1 SGHRS and CDR2 YFSETQ. The CDR3 is made up of 14 amino acids. The ends were cut back, 2 bases at V and 6 bases at J, with 11 bases in the middle. The CDR3 protein is CASSLAQGAGELFF. In DNA, the CDR3 is TGCGCCAGCAGCTTAGCCCAAGGGGCCGGGGAGCTGTTTTTT.

The sample holds many counts of this clonotype. One junction end disagrees with the germline gene, perhaps due to a read error. The chain links TRBV7-7 to TRBJ2-5; no definite D call. From germline, CDR1 is SSHAT and CDR2 FNYEAQ (reference sequence). This CDR3 has 13 residues. The CDR3 loop reads CASSQVDQETQYF. The CDR3, as DNA: TGTGCTAGCAGCCAAGTTGACCAAGAGACCCAGTACTTC.

This clonotype was observed a few times. The V and J genes are TRBV5-1 and TRBJ2-3, with 10 bases aligning to TRBD2. The CDR3 is 18 residues long. J was trimmed by 5 bases and V by 4 bases; bases with no gene match: 16. In germline, CDR1 is SGHRS, CDR2 YFSETQ. CDR3 sequence reads: CASSQLTSGMSEGDTQYF. Written as DNA, the CDR3 is TGCGCCAGCAGCCAACTTACTAGCGGGATGTCGGAAGGAGATACGCAGTATTTT.

The genes are TRBV5-1 and TRBJ1-1, with D perhaps TRBD1 (5 bases). The CDR3 sequence is 16 residues long. Germline CDR1 is SGHRS and CDR2 is YFSETQ. The ends were cut back, 0 bases at V and 0 bases at J, with 12 bases in the middle. For the CDR3, the DNA is TGCGCCAGCAGCTTGGGAACAGGCTCCATGAACACTGAAGCTTTCTTT. Amino acids: CASSLGTGSMNTEAFF.

This clonotype turned up a few times. This chain joins TRBV2 and TRBJ2-7; 7 bases match TRBD2. V lost 10 bases, J lost 2 bases, and 14 bases stayed unmatched. Germline loops: CDR1 SNHLY, CDR2 FYNNEI. This CDR3 has 15 residues. CDR3 in DNA: TGTGCCACCCGCCTTGGGGGAGGGCCCCCCTACGAGCAGTACTTC. It codes for CATRLGGGPPYEQYF.

The genes are TRBV6-1 and TRBJ2-1; D might be TRBD1 or TRBD2, each matching 5 bases. The germline V gene encodes CDR1 MNHNS and CDR2 SASEGT. The CDR3 runs to 14 residues. Trimming pared 4 bases from V and 3 bases from J, leaving 10 bases between. The DNA of the CDR3 is TGTGCCAGCAGTGCCGGGACCAACTACAATGAGCAGTTCTTC. This gives the protein CASSAGTNYNEQFF.

The chain combines TRBV7-3 with TRBJ2-3, with a weak D call TRBD1 (5 bases). CDR3 length: 15 residues. V dropped 5 bases and J dropped 0 bases, with 12 bases sitting between them. Germline CDR1 reads SGHTA; CDR2 reads FQGTGA. CDR3 nucleotides: TGTGCCAGCAGCCCGACAGTTACTAGCACAGATACGCAGTATTTT. Residues: CASSPTVTSTDTQYF.

V and J are TRBV30 and TRBJ2-7, with 8 bases identical to TRBD2. This CDR3 region has 15 residues. The germline gives CDR1 GTSNPN, CDR2 SVGIG (reference sequence). The V gene end was trimmed by 4 bases and the J gene end by 5 bases; junction bases not matched to a gene: 13. DNA of the CDR3: TGTGCCTGGAACCGATTCGGGACTAGTCTCAACGAGCAGTACTTC. Its translation is CAWNRFGTSLNEQYF.

The chain recombines TRBV5-5 with TRBJ2-5; D not resolved. Germline V gene data show CDR1 as SGHKS and CDR2 as YYEKEE (reference sequence). This CDR3 has 12 residues. V was pared by 2 bases and J by 5 bases, with 7 bases between. The CDR3 reads CASSFKVETQYF. CDR3 nucleotide sequence: TGTGCCAGCAGCTTTAAGGTGGAGACCCAGTACTTC.

This clonotype has more than one count but fewer than ten. V usage is TRBV28 and J usage is TRBJ2-1, with TRBD1 matching 9 bases. V dropped 5 bases and J dropped 0; count of bases not matched to a gene: 5. The germline V gene has CDR1 MDHEN and CDR2 SYDVKM. This CDR3 has 16 residues. The DNA for the CDR3 is TGTGCCAGCAGTGCAACGACAGGGGGCTCCTACAATGAGCAGTTCTTC. Translating gives CASSATTGGSYNEQFF.

This clonotype appeared many times. The chain is built from TRBV7-2 and TRBJ2-2, with TRBD2 matching 7 bases. Germline CDR1 SGHTA, CDR2 FQGNSA. Trimming cost V 7 bases and J 6 bases; bases outside gene matches: 11. The CDR3 runs 15 residues. CDR3 in amino acids: CASKLAGTRSGELFF. The CDR3 nucleotides are TGTGCCAGCAAGTTAGCGGGTACTCGGTCCGGGGAGCTGTTTTTT.

This clonotype has at least ten counts. The V and J genes are TRBV6-1 and TRBJ2-5; D is possibly TRBD2 (6 bases). From germline, CDR1 is MNHNS and CDR2 SASEGT. CDR3 length: 15 residues. Trimming cost V 5 bases and J 0 bases, with 13 bases left between them. As DNA, the CDR3 is TGTGCCAGCAGTCCACTTAGCGGAAACCAAGAGACCCAGTACTTC. Its translation is CASSPLSGNQETQYF.

This clonotype was seen at least ten times. V gene TRBV1 combines with J gene TRBJ1-6; no check of the table's D call, TRBD1, against the DNA was made. TRBV1 is an annotated pseudogene. This CDR3 contains 11 residues. The DNA for the CDR3 is TGCACCAGCAGCCACCCCCTACCCCTCCACTTT. It specifies CTSSHPLPLHF.

This clonotype appeared a few times. The chain recombines TRBV6-1 with TRBJ1-1; a weak D match, TRBD1 (6 bases). Between the trimmed V and J ends, which lost 5 bases and 8 bases, there was a span of 21 bases. This CDR3 is built from 15 residues. Germline assignment: CDR1 MNHNS and CDR2 SASEGT. CDR3 loop: CASSLTGPGGREAFF. The CDR3 bases are TGTGCCAGCAGTCTTACAGGACCGGGGGGCCGGGAAGCTTTCTTT.

This clonotype was seen ten or more times. The chain has TRBV12-3 or TRBV12-4 and TRBJ2-1; D is possibly TRBD2 (6 bases). The CDR3 has 15 amino acids. Trimming cost V 3 bases and J 4 bases, with 13 bases left between them. In DNA form, the CDR3 reads TGTGCCAGCAGTTTGGGTAGCGGAAGATACAATGAGCAGTTCTTC. Its translation is CASSLGSGRYNEQFF.

This clonotype has at least ten counts. V and J are TRBV7-2 and TRBJ1-5, with D tentatively TRBD1 (5 bases). V gave up 5 bases and J gave up 4 bases, with 15 bases separating them. The CDR3 loop spans 15 amino acids. The germline gives CDR1 SGHTA, CDR2 FQGNSA. CDR3 loop: CASSAAGTGNQPQHF. Written as DNA, the CDR3 is TGTGCCAGCAGCGCAGCAGGGACGGGAAATCAGCCCCAGCATTTT. Looking up the rest from reference TRBV7-2 and TRBJ1-5 gives the full variable domain: GAGVSQSPSNKVTEKGKDVELRCDPISGHTALYWYRQSLGQGLEFLIYFQGNSAPDKSGLPSDRFSAERTGGSVSTLTIQRTQQEDSAVYLCASSAAGTGNQPQHFGDGTRLSIL.

The rearrangement links TRBV12-3 or TRBV12-4 to TRBJ2-3; D is unclear. The CDR3 contains 14 residues. Trimming took off 6 bases at V and 4 bases at J, with 14 bases between the two ends. In DNA, the CDR3 is TGTGCCAGCAGCCTTCTCCAGAACGCAGATACGCAGTATTTT. Protein: CASSLLQNADTQYF.

The rearrangement uses TRBV6-2 or TRBV6-3 and TRBJ2-5; TRBD1 matches 7 bases. This CDR3 is built from 14 residues. Germline assignment: CDR1 MNHEY and CDR2 SVGEGT. V lost 2 bases, J lost 5 bases, and 5 bases stayed unmatched. The chain's CDR3 is CASSYIGGLETQYF. CDR3 sequence (DNA): TGTGCCAGCAGTTACATAGGGGGCCTCGAGACCCAGTACTTC.

This clonotype was observed at least ten times. The gene calls are TRBV7-9 and TRBJ2-5, with TRBD1 matching over 7 bases. The CDR3 has 16 residues. Germline V gives CDR1 SEHNR, CDR2 FQNEAQ (reference sequence). The V segment lost 0 bases and the J segment 5 bases; nucleotides outside the gene matches: 9. CDR3 sequence (DNA): TGTGCCAGCAGCTTAGCTTGGGACAGCCTAAGGGAGACCCAGTACTTC. Protein sequence: CASSLAWDSLRETQYF. The whole variable domain, remainder taken from reference TRBV7-9 and TRBJ2-5, is DTGVSQNPRHKITKRGQNVTFRCDPISEHNRLYWYRQTLGQGPEFLTYFQNEAQLEKSRLLSDRFSAERPKGSFSTLEIQRTEQGDSAMYLCASSLAWDSLRETQYFGPGTRLLVL.

This clonotype was observed at least ten times. V is TRBV5-1 and J is TRBJ2-1; D unclear. With 4 bases removed from V and 7 bases from J, the gap between germline ends came to 18 bases. The CDR3 extends over 15 amino acids. Looked up from germline, CDR1 is SGHRS and CDR2 is YFSETQ. The CDR3 DNA is TGCGCCAGCAGCCCAGTCTCCCCCCGCGAGAATGAGCAGTTCTTC. Protein product: CASSPVSPRENEQFF.

The chain links TRBV21-1 to TRBJ1-1. TRBV21-1 is listed as a pseudogene. The CDR3 covers 12 residues. Written as DNA, the CDR3 is TGTGCCAGCAGCAGCAGGAACACTGAAGCTCTCTTT. It translates to CASSSRNTEALF.

The V and J genes are TRBV11-2 and TRBJ2-2, with 8 bases lining up with TRBD2. The CDR3 is made up of 17 amino acids. Germline V gene sequence: CDR1 SGHAT, CDR2 FQNNGV. The J segment lost 8 bases and the V segment lost 6 bases, leaving 17 bases of the junction unmatched. The CDR3: CASSRQQSGGRLGELFF. For the CDR3, the DNA is TGTGCCAGCAGTCGTCAGCAATCGGGAGGGAGGCTAGGGGAGCTGTTTTTT.